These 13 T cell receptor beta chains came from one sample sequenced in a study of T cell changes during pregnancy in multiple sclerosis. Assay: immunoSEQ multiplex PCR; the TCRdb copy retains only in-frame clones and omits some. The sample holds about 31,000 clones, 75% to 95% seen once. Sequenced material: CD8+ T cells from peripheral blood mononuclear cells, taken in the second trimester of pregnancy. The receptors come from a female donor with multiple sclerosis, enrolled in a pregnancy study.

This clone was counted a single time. The CDR3 protein is CASSRVPWEQYF. The CDR3 DNA follows: TGCGCCAGCAGCCGCGTCCCCTGGGAGCAGTACTTC. The chain combines TRBV4-1 with TRBJ2-7; D is unresolved. From germline, CDR1 is MGHRA and CDR2 YSYEKL. The V gene lost 4 bases and the J gene lost 7 bases, with 11 bases spanning the gap. The CDR3 has 12 amino acids.

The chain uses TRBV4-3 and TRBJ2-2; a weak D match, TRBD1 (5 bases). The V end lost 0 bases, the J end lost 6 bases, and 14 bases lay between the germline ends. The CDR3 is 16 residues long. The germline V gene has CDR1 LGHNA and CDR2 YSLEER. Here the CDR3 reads CASSQEVRQGPGELFF. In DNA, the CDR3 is TGCGCCAGCAGCCAAGAGGTTAGGCAGGGCCCCGGGGAGCTGTTTTTT.

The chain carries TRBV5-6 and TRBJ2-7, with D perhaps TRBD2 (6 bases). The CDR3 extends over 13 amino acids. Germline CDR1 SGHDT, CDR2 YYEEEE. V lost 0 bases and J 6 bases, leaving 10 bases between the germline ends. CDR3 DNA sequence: TGTGCCAGCAGCTTGGTCAGGAGGGGCGAGCAGTACTTC. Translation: CASSLVRRGEQYF.

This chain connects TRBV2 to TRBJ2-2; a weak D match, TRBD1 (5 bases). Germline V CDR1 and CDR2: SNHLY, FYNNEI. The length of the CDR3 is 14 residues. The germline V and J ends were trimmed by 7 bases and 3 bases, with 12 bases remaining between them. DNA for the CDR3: TGTGCCAGCAATAGGGGCACTCACACCGGGGAGCTGTTTTTT. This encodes CASNRGTHTGELFF.

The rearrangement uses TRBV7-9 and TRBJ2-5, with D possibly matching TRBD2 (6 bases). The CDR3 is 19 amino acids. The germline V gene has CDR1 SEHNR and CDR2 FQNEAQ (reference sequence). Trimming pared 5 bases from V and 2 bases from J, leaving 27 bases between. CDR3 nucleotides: TGTGCCAGCAGCCGCTTCGGAGCCGGTGCGGGATCGGGTCAAGAGACCCAGTACTTC. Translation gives CASSRFGAGAGSGQETQYF.

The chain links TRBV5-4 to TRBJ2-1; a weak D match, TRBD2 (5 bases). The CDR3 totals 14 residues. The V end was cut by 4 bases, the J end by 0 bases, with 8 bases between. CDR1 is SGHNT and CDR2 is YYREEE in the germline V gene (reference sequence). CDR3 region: CASSGLGSYNEQFF. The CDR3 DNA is TGTGCCAGCAGCGGACTGGGCTCCTACAATGAGCAGTTCTTC.

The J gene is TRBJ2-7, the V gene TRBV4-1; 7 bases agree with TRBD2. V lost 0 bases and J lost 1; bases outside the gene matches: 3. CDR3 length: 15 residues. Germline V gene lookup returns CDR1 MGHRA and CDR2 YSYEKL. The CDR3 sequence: CASSQEREPSYEQYF. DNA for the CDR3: TGCGCCAGCAGCCAAGAGCGGGAGCCTTCCTACGAGCAGTACTTC.

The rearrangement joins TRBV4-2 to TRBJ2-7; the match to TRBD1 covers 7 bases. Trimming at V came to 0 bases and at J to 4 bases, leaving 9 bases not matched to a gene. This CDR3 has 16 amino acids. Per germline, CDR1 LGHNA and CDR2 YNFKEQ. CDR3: CASSQEETGLLYEQYF. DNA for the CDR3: TGTGCCAGCAGCCAAGAAGAGACAGGGCTCTTATACGAGCAGTACTTC.

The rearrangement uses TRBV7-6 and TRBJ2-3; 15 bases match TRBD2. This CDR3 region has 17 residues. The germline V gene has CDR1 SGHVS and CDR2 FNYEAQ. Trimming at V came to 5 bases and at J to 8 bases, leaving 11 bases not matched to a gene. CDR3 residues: CASSLWTSGRAEGTQYF. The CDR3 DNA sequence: TGTGCCAGCAGCCTTTGGACTAGCGGGAGGGCCGAGGGTACGCAGTATTTT.

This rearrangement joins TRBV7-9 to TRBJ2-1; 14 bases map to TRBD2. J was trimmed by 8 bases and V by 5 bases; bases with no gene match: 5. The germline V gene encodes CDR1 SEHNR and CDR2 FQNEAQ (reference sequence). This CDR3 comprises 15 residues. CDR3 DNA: TGTGCCAGCAGCCCTCGGACTAGCGGGAGGCATGAGCAGTTCTTC. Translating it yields CASSPRTSGRHEQFF.

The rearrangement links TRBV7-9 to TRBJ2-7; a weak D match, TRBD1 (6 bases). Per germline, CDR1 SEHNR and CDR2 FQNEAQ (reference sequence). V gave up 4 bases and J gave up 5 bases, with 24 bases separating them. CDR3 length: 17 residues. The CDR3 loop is CASSSTRGHTPANEQYF. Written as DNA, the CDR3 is TGTGCCAGCAGCTCTACCCGGGGACACACTCCCGCCAACGAGCAGTACTTC.

This chain's CDR3 is CASSEFYGGGYPFYEQYF. The DNA of the CDR3 is TGTGCCAGCAGTGAATTTTACGGGGGAGGTTATCCTTTCTACGAGCAGTACTTC. This sequence joins TRBV25-1 and TRBJ2-7; D is possibly TRBD2 (6 bases). Between the trimmed V and J ends, which lost 1 base and 3 bases, there was a span of 22 bases. The CDR3 spans 18 residues. Germline V gene data show CDR1 as MGHDK and CDR2 as SYGVNS.

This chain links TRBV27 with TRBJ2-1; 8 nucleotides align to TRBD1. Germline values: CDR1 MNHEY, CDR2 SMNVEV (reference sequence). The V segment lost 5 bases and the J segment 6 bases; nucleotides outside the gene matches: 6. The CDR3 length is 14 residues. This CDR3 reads CASSGDRPRNEQFF. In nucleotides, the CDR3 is TGTGCCAGCAGTGGGGACAGGCCACGCAATGAGCAGTTCTTC.